This is a list of T cell receptor beta chains from one sample in a study of graft-versus-host responses after intestinal transplantation. Profiling relied on immunoSEQ multiplex PCR, and the TCRdb table lists in-frame clones only, not all of them. This table has over 15,000 clones, approximately 33% appearing once. Sequenced here: alloreactive CD4+ T cells from a mixed lymphocyte reaction culture, sampled before intestinal transplant. The source is a human patient who received an intestinal transplant. CDR3s include the opening cysteine and the closing phenylalanine or tryptophan. D genes are given only for firm matches. The size entry is marked missing in some rows and otherwise reads once, few, many or a size class.

clone_size d_call j_call v_call cdr3_nt cdr3_aa
. TRBD2 TRBJ2-3 TRBV5-1 TGCGCCAACTCACTAGCGGGAGGAACAGATACGCAGTATTTT CANSLAGGTDTQYF
medium-sized TRBD1 TRBJ2-7 TRBV27 TGTGCCAGCAGACTAACAGGGGCGTCCTACGAGCAGTACTTC CASRLTGASYEQYF
few . TRBJ2-6 TRBV5-1 TGCGCCAGCTTCGACATAACTGGGGCCAACGTCCTGACTTTC CASFDITGANVLTF
. TRBD1 TRBJ2-2 TRBV7-8 TGTGCCAGCAAGGGACAGCCTACGGACACCGGGGAGCTGTTTTTT CASKGQPTDTGELFF
few . TRBJ2-6 TRBV28 TGTGCCGCCTTCTCTGGGGCCAACGTCCTGACTTTC CAAFSGANVLTF
few . TRBJ2-5 TRBV7-9 TGTGCCAGCAGCTTAGTGGGGGGGGCGAGAGAGACCCAGTACTTC CASSLVGGARETQYF
. TRBD1 TRBJ1-6 TRBV4-2 TGTGCCAGCAGCCAAGATTGGGACAGGGGCCCCCTCCACTTT CASSQDWDRGPLHF
. . TRBJ1-2 TRBV6-1 TGTGCCAGCAGTGACGGGGCGGGGGGTACTCAAGTCTATGGCTACACCTTC CASSDGAGGTQVYGYTF
. . TRBJ2-5 TRBV7-3 TGTGCCAGCAGCTTAGATTTCGAGACCCAGTACTTC CASSLDFETQYF
. TRBD1 TRBJ1-5 TRBV5-4 TGTGCCAGCAGCCGCGACAGGGTGTATAGCAATCAGCCCCAGCATTTT CASSRDRVYSNQPQHF
. . TRBJ1-3 TRBV9 TGTGCCAGCAGCGGGGGGTTCTGGAGGGATTATAACACCATATATTTT CASSGGFWRDYNTIYF
few . TRBJ1-4 TRBV7-2 TGTGCCAGCAGCTTAGGGGGGAGATATGAAAAACTGTTTTTT CASSLGGRYEKLFF
medium-sized . TRBJ2-7 TRBV6-5 TGTGCCAGCAGTTCTGGTTCCCGCGAGCAGTACTTC CASSSGSREQYF
medium-sized . TRBJ2-1 TRBV19 TGTGCCAGTAGTCTCACCCGGGACAAATTTCAGCAGTTCTTC CASSLTRDKFQQFF
few . TRBJ2-7 TRBV21-1 TGTGCCAGCAATGGGGACGGCCGGGCCTCGGGAAGCTACGAGCAGTACTTC CASNGDGRASGSYEQYF
. . TRBJ2-5 TRBV5-6 TGTGCCAGCAGCTTGCCCCTACCCCCCGAGACCCAGTACTTC CASSLPLPPETQYF
. . TRBJ1-6 TRBV28 TGTGCCAGCAAAGAGGGGGGGTCCTATAATTCACCCCTCCACTTT CASKEGGSYNSPLHF
. TRBD2 TRBJ2-3 TRBV19 TGTGCCAGTAGACGAACGGGGGGAAACACAGATACGCAGTATTTT CASRRTGGNTDTQYF
. TRBD1 TRBJ2-7 TRBV6-1 TGTGCCAGCAGTGAAGCGGCAGGGGGCTACGAGCAGTACTTC CASSEAAGGYEQYF
few . TRBJ1-2 TRBV6-1 TGTGCCAGCAGGGAGGGCAGTTCTAACTATGGCTACACCTTC CASREGSSNYGYTF
. . TRBJ1-2 TRBV6-6 TGTGCCAGCAAACAGGGAGATATCGGCCGCTATGGCTACACCTTC CASKQGDIGRYGYTF
. . TRBJ1-1 TRBV25-1 TGTGCCAGCAAGGGGCCACACACTGAAGCTTTCTTT CASKGPHTEAFF
. . TRBJ2-7 TRBV6-1 TGTGCCAGCAGCTCACCTTCCCTAGCGGAGCAGTACTTC CASSSPSLAEQYF
. . TRBJ2-2 TRBV7-2 TGTGCCAGCGGAGGGACAGCGAACACCGGGGAGCTGTTTTTT CASGGTANTGELFF